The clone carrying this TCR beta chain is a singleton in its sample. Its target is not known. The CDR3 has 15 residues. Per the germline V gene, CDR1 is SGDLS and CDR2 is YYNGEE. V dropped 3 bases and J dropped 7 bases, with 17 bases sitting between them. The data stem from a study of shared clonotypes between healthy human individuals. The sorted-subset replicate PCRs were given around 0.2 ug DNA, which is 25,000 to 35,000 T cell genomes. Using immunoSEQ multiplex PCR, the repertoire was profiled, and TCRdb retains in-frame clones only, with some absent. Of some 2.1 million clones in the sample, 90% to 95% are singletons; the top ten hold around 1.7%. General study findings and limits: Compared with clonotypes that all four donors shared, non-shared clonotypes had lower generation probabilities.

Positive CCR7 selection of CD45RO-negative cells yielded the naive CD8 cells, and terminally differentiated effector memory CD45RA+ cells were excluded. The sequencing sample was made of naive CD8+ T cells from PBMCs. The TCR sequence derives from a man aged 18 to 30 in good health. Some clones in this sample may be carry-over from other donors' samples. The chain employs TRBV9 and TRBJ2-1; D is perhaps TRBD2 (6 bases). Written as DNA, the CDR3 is TGTGCCAGCAGCGAACCGGGACTGGGGCCTAATGAGCAGTTCTTC. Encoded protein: CASSEPGLGPNEQFF.